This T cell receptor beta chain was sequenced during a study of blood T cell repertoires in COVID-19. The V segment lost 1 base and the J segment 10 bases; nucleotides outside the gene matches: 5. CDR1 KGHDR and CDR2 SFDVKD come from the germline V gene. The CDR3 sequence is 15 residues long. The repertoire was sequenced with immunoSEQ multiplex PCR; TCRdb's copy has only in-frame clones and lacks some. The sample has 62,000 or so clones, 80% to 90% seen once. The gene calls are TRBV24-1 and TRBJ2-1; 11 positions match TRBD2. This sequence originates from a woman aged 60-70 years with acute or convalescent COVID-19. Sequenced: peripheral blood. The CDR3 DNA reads TGTGCCACCAGTGATTTCTCCCGGACTAGCGGGGAGCAGTTCTTC. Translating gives CATSDFSRTSGEQFF.